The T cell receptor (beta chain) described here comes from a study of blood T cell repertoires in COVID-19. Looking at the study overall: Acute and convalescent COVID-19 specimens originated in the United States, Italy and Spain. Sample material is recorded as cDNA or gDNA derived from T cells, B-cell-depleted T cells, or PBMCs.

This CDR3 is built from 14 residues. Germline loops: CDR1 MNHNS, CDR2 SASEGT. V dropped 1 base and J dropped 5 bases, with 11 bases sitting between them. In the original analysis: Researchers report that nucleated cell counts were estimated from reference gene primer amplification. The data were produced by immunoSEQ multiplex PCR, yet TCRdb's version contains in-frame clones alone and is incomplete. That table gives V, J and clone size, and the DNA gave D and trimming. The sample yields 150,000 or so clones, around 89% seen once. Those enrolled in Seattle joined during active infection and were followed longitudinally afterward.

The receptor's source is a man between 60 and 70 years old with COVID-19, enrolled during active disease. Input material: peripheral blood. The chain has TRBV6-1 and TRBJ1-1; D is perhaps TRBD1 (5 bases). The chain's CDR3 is CASSEGGVGTEAFF. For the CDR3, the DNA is TGTGCCAGCAGTGAAGGGGGGGTAGGGACTGAAGCTTTCTTT.